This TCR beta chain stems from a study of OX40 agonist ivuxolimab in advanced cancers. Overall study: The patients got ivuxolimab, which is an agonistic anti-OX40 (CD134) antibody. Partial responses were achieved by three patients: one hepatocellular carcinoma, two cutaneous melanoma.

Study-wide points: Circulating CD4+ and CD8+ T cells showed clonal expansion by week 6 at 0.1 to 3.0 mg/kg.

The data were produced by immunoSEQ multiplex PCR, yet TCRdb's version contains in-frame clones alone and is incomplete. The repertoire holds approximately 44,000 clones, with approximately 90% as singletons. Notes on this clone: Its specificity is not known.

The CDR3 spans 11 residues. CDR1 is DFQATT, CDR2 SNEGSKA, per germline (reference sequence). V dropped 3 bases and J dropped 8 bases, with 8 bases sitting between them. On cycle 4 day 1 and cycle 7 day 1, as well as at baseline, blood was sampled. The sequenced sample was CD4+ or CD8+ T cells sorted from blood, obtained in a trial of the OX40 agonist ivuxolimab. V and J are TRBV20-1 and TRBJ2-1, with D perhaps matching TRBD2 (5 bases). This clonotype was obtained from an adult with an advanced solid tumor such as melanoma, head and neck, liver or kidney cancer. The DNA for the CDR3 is TGCAGTGCTAGTCAAGCGGATGAGCAGTTCTTC. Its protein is CSASQADEQFF.